The entry that follows covers one T cell receptor beta chain sequence. The target of this receptor is not known. Per-base qualities were not stored, and no clone one base away is much larger. The germline V gene (reference sequence) gives CDR1 as GTSNPN and CDR2 as SVGIG. V drops 1 base and J drops 4 bases, leaving 13 bases in between. The CDR3 runs 14 amino acids, cysteine and phenylalanine included. Kept here is only the CDR3 DNA, which spans 42 bases and is read in frame from base 1. The CDR3 regions of human TCRbeta chains were subjected to immunosequencing. Regarding the original processing steps: Repertoire TCRs were matched against a reference library of SARS-CoV-2-specific TCRs generated with the MIRA antigen-specificity platform. Breadth meant the fraction of unique TCRs that were SARS-CoV-2-associated, whereas depth meant the fraction of total T cells that were SARS-CoV-2-associated. Using the MIRA data, each spike-specific TCR was assigned both to the spike region to which the TCR was reactive and to a CD4 or CD8 class. Log10-transformed breadth and depth values were compared by one-way ANOVA with Sidak's multiple comparisons tests. This is the immuneACCESS table as TCRdb keeps it, with only in-frame sequences that have V and J called. A part of the clones is gone; compared with another copy, unresolved V genes explain less than half, and the rest is unexplained. Clonal size and the V and J genes are those of that table, whereas D and trimming came from the DNA. For this sample there are about 66,000 clones; 75% to 85% appear just once. The ten largest clones represent 20% to 30% of the sample.

The data are from a study of T cell responses to AZD1222 COVID-19 vaccine (dated by TCRdb to about 2021). For context, the study as a whole: A total of just over 230 trial participants underwent TCR sequencing, of whom more than 200 had received two doses of AZD1222 and roughly 26 had received two doses of the MenACWY control vaccine. Enrollment into the trials was organized by age into subgroups of 18-55, 56-69 and 70-plus years, and those subgroups contained roughly 140, 27 and 60 TCR-sequenced participants, respectively.

General study outcomes and caveats: Because no samples from the day 14 peak response were available, repertoires could be characterized only after the peak T cell response. In the small 56-69-year group, the increase in depth fell short of significance, most likely because of low power. Spike-specific TCR breadth and depth rose significantly after two AZD1222 doses compared with day 0 and with MenACWY recipients. Conclusions about previously exposed vaccinees are limited because only five to seven AZD1222 recipients were SARS-CoV-2 seropositive at baseline. Participants were mostly white British, with more females than males. The authors suggested clonal diversity may have been underestimated. Nearly half of unique spike-specific TCRs reportedly recognized epitopes outside regions mutated in the B.1.351 and B.1.1.7 variants. Vaccine-associated CD4 TCRs spanned the whole spike protein, with dominant responses in regions 160-218 and 743-854.

The time point label, as the study defines it: baseline before first vaccination. Interpreted using the paper, the treatment or condition label stands for: meningococcal conjugate vaccine given as trial control. Vaccinee samples were obtained from the UK trials COV001 and COV002, which included a single-blind randomized controlled phase 2/3 trial of AZD1222 (ChAdOx1 nCoV-19) in healthy adults. Trial participant PBMC samples were collected at day 0 and day 28 after the second dose for TCRbeta chain sequencing. The chain is encoded by TRBV30 joined to TRBJ1-1; there is no confident call for the D gene. The sequences come from peripheral blood, collected on day 0 of MenACWY control vaccination. The sequence was obtained from an adult in good health. The CDR3 reads as follows: CAWSAWSPATEAFF. The nucleotide sequence is given as TGTGCCTGGAGTGCATGGAGTCCCGCCACTGAAGCTTTCTTT.